These 16 T cell receptor beta chains originate from one sample sequenced in a study of OX40 agonist ivuxolimab in advanced cancers. Produced via immunoSEQ multiplex PCR; TCRdb's table is partial and in-frame only. The sample lists roughly 73,000 clones, over 85% occurring once. The sample here was CD4+ or CD8+ T cells sorted from blood, taken in a trial of the OX40 agonist ivuxolimab. The source is an adult with an advanced solid tumor such as melanoma, head and neck, liver or kidney cancer.

This clone was observed once. The chain combines TRBV29-1 with TRBJ2-5, with 7 bases fitting TRBD2. Germline CDR1 and CDR2: SQVTM and ANQGSEA. Losses at the gene ends were 2 bases for V and 4 bases for J; bases not matched to a gene: 1. This CDR3 region has 12 residues. CDR3 residues: CSVEWGGETQYF. CDR3 coding DNA: TGCAGCGTTGAATGGGGGGGAGAGACCCAGTACTTC.

In regard to this clone: Within the sample, other DNA sequences also encode this same CDR3. CDR3 protein: CAWSRQGDSPLHF. CDR3 nucleotides: TGTGCCTGGAGTCGGCAGGGGGATTCACCCCTCCACTTT. The V gene is TRBV30, the J gene TRBJ1-6; 7 bases agree with TRBD1. This CDR3 is 13 amino acids long. Germline values: CDR1 GTSNPN, CDR2 SVGIG (reference sequence). J gave up 8 bases and V 2 bases, and 3 bases lay outside the gene matches. The whole variable domain, filled in from reference TRBV30 and TRBJ1-6, reads SQTIHQWPATLVQPVGSPLSLECTVEGTSNPNLYWYRQAAGRGLQLLFYSVGIGQISSEVPQNLSASRPQDRQFILSSKKLLLSDSGFYLCAWSRQGDSPLHFGNGTRLTVT.

The chain couples TRBV6-6 to TRBJ2-7, with 12 bases that match TRBD2. V lost 4 bases to trimming and J lost 3 bases; unmatched junction nucleotides: 4. The CDR3 is made up of 15 amino acids. Per the germline V gene, CDR1 is MNHNY and CDR2 is SVGAGI (reference sequence). The CDR3 bases are TGTGCCAGCAGTTCTCTAGCGGGAGGGATCTACGAGCAGTACTTC. This translates into CASSSLAGGIYEQYF.

The V call is TRBV7-6, the J call TRBJ1-3; D is perhaps TRBD1 (6 bases). The V and J ends lost 2 bases and 2 bases respectively, with 7 bases between them. This CDR3 is built from 14 residues. Looked up from germline, CDR1 is SGHVS and CDR2 is FNYEAQ. The DNA of the CDR3 is TGTGCCAGCAGCTTACAGGGGACTGGAAACACCATATATTTT. It specifies CASSLQGTGNTIYF. Based on the CDR3 plus reference TRBV7-6 and TRBJ1-3, the full variable domain is GAGVSQSPRYKVTKRGQDVALRCDPISGHVSLYWYRQALGQGPEFLTYFNYEAQQDKSGLPNDRFSAERPEGSISTLTIQRTEQRDSAMYRCASSLQGTGNTIYFGEGSWLTVV.

In regard to this clone: Compared with germline, one end of the junction differs, possibly owing to a read error. The gene calls are TRBV11-2 and TRBJ1-5; no reliable D call. Germline V CDR1 and CDR2: SGHAT, FQNNGV. The CDR3 covers 14 residues. CDR3 sequence (DNA): TGTGCCAGCAGCTTAGTAGGAGGAAATCAACCCCAGCATTTT. Translating gives CASSLVGGNQPQHF.

The rearrangement joins TRBV19 to TRBJ2-1, with D unresolved. From germline, CDR1 is LNHDA and CDR2 SQIVND (reference sequence). There are 14 residues in the CDR3. The V gene lost 3 bases and the J gene lost 5 bases, with 11 bases spanning the gap. CDR3 protein: CASSILLQNNEQFF. CDR3 nucleotide sequence: TGTGCCAGTAGTATTCTTTTGCAAAACAATGAGCAGTTCTTC. The whole variable domain, filled in from reference TRBV19 and TRBJ2-1, reads DGGITQSPKYLFRKEGQNVTLSCEQNLNHDAMYWYRQDPGQGLRLIYYSQIVNDFQKGDIAEGYSVSREKKESFPLTVTSAQKNPTAFYLCASSILLQNNEQFFGPGTRLTVL.

This clone was detected only once. The chain recombines TRBV7-9 with TRBJ2-1; TRBD2 might be the D (6 bases). Germline CDR1 and CDR2: SEHNR and FQNEAQ (reference sequence). CDR3 length equals 14 residues. The germline V and J ends were trimmed by 5 bases and 8 bases, with 16 bases remaining between them. The CDR3 DNA reads TGTGCCAGCAGCGTAGGGGTCGGGGGTGATGAGCAGTTCTTC. Amino acid sequence: CASSVGVGGDEQFF.

The chain links TRBV28 to TRBJ2-1, with 8 bases matching TRBD1. Looked up from germline, CDR1 is MDHEN and CDR2 is SYDVKM. The V and J ends lost 5 bases and 4 bases, in that order; junction bases with no gene match: 7. The CDR3 totals 15 residues. The CDR3 reads CASSASGTGYNEQFF. CDR3 coding DNA: TGTGCCAGCAGTGCCTCCGGGACAGGATACAATGAGCAGTTCTTC.

The chain links TRBV5-6 to TRBJ2-7; 11 bases match TRBD1. With 4 bases clipped from V and 6 bases from J, the junction kept 6 bases outside the gene matches. The CDR3 spans 14 residues. The germline V gene has CDR1 SGHDT and CDR2 YYEEEE. CDR3 DNA sequence: TGTGCCAGCAGCATTACCGGGACAGGGGGCGAGCAGTACTTC. This gives the protein CASSITGTGGEQYF.

The CDR3 nucleotides read TGTGCCAGCTCACCGACAGGGGCCTACGAGCAGTACTTC. It codes for CASSPTGAYEQYF. The V gene is TRBV18, the J gene TRBJ2-7; 8 positions match TRBD1. The CDR3 consists of 13 residues. The junction had 0 bases not matched to a gene; V was cut back by 3 bases and J by 2 bases. The germline V gene has CDR1 KGHSH and CDR2 LQKENI.

The chain couples TRBV2 to TRBJ2-5; D not resolved. Germline V gene data show CDR1 as SNHLY and CDR2 as FYNNEI. Trimming shortened V by 6 bases and J by 2 bases, and 7 bases separated the two germline ends. The CDR3 spans 12 residues. The CDR3 nucleotides are TGTGCCAGCAGGCCTGAACAAGAGACCCAGTACTTC. Translated: CASRPEQETQYF.

V is TRBV10-1 and J is TRBJ2-1, with TRBD2 matching 9 bases. Germline V gene sequence: CDR1 WNHNN, CDR2 SYGVQD (reference sequence). The CDR3 sequence is 17 residues long. Unmatched junction bases numbered 11, after V lost 3 bases and J lost 5 bases. Here the CDR3 DNA reads TGCGCCAGCAGTGAAAGCGGGGGGAGCCGGGGGGACAATGAGCAGTTCTTC. Its protein product is CASSESGGSRGDNEQFF.

V usage is TRBV11-3 and J usage is TRBJ1-1; 8 nucleotides align to TRBD1. The CDR3 spans 15 residues. V lost 5 bases, J lost 4 bases, and 9 bases stayed unmatched. Germline V gene sequence: CDR1 SGHNT, CDR2 YENEEA. The CDR3: CASSLGQGRSTEAFF. For the CDR3, the DNA is TGTGCCAGCAGCCTCGGACAGGGCCGTAGCACTGAAGCTTTCTTT.

This sequence joins TRBV19 and TRBJ2-3; a weak D match, TRBD1 (6 bases). CDR1 and CDR2 (germline): LNHDA, SQIVND (reference sequence). The germline V and J ends were trimmed by 8 bases and 0 bases, with 9 bases remaining between them. This CDR3 region has 13 residues. The CDR3 loop reads CASLGTSTDTQYF. In DNA form, the CDR3 reads TGTGCCAGTTTGGGGACAAGCACAGATACGCAGTATTTT.

The V gene is TRBV19, the J gene TRBJ1-2, with TRBD1 as a possible D gene (5 bases). V shed 4 bases and J shed 8 bases, with 8 bases lying between them. This CDR3 is built from 11 residues. Germline V gene data show CDR1 as LNHDA and CDR2 as SQIVND (reference sequence). The CDR3, as DNA: TGTGCCAGTAGTACCAGGGCCGGCTACACCTTC. As protein: CASSTRAGYTF.

There are a few counts of this clone. The gene calls are TRBV2 and TRBJ1-5; D perhaps matches TRBD1 (6 bases). The CDR3 contains 12 residues. Between the trimmed V and J ends, which lost 8 bases and 5 bases, there was a span of 10 bases. Germline V gene data show CDR1 as SNHLY and CDR2 as FYNNEI. The CDR3 region is CASRQEHQPQHF. In DNA, the CDR3 is TGTGCCAGCCGACAGGAGCATCAGCCCCAGCATTTT.